These T cell receptor beta chains were read from a single sample in a study of tumor-infiltrating lymphocytes in primary liver carcinoma. TCRdb reanalysed the multiplex PCR reads using MiXCR and keeps one entry per CDR3 protein. Of 100,000 to 150,000 distinct CDR3 sequences in the sample, 64% were seen once. The sample consisted of liver tumor tissue from sampling region 3. These receptors all come from a woman between 55 and 75 years old with primary liver carcinoma and hepatitis B virus infection. Both conserved end residues are part of each CDR3. D genes are given only for firm matches. Clone size is not always given. Where it is, it says once, few, many or a class for expanded clones.

>TRBV24-1|TRBD2|-|TRBJ2-3
TGTGCCACCAGTGATTTAGGACCAGCGGGACTTGCTACGCAGTATTTT
CATSDLGPAGLATQYF
>TRBV7-9|TRBD2|-|TRBJ2-3
TGTGCCAGCAGCCCTAGCGGGAGTGTAGATACGCAGTATTTT
CASSPSGSVDTQYF
>TRBV14|-|-|TRBJ1-3
TGTGCCAACAGCCCTGCTGTGAGCTCTGGAAACACCGTATATTTT
CANSPAVSSGNTVYF
>TRBV29-1|-|-|TRBJ2-7
TGCAGGGTCCGGGACTTCGCCCACGAGCAGTACTTC
CRVRDFAHEQYF
>TRBV6-1|-|many|TRBJ1-2
TGTGCCAGCAGTGAAAGGGAGGTTAACTATGGCTACACCTTC
CASSEREVNYGYTF
>TRBV6-5|-|many|TRBJ2-1
TGTGCCAGCATTCCAAATCTGTCCTACAATGAGCAGTTCTTC
CASIPNLSYNEQFF
>TRBV28|-|-|TRBJ2-7
TGTGCCAGCAACCCTACACGGGCGGGGCAGTACTTC
CASNPTRAGQYF
>TRBV5-1|-|-|TRBJ2-1
TGCGCCAGCAGCTCTCCGGGACGATACACTGAGCAGTTCTTC
CASSSPGRYTEQFF
>TRBV11-2|TRBD1|-|TRBJ2-7
TGTGCCAGCAGCTCTCACCTGGGACAGATTTACCAGTACTTC
CASSSHLGQIYQYF
>TRBV10-3|-|-|TRBJ2-1
TGTGCCATCAGTGAACTAGTGGGAGGAAGGGATGCGCAGTTCTTC
CAISELVGGRDAQFF
>TRBV11-2|-|once|TRBJ2-1
TGTGACAGCAGCCCCGGCGGCGTGGGCCGGTACAATGAGCAGTTCTTC
CDSSPGGVGRYNEQFF
>TRBV28|TRBD1|-|TRBJ2-5
TGTGCCAGCAGTGCCGCCGGGACAGTCACGGGGACCCAGTACTTC
CASSAAGTVTGTQYF
>TRBV7-9|-|-|TRBJ2-5
TGTGCCAGCAGCGACCTGGCGGACCAAGAGACCCAGTACTTC
CASSDLADQETQYF
>TRBV29-1|TRBD2|-|TRBJ2-7
TGCAGCGCCAGAAGGGACTGGGAGGGCTACGGGCAGTACTTC
CSARRDWEGYGQYF
>TRBV5-4|-|-|TRBJ1-2
TGTGCCGGCAGCCCGGGATCACCAAGGGATGGTTACACCTTC
CAGSPGSPRDGYTF
>TRBV28|TRBD2|-|TRBJ2-1
TGTGCCAGCAGCTCGGGGGGGGGGGCGGTATCCTACAATGAGCAGTTCTTC
CASSSGGGAVSYNEQFF
>TRBV19|TRBD1|-|TRBJ1-4
TGTGCCAGTACTCCGGGACAGGCTGAAAAACTGTTTTTT
CASTPGQAEKLFF
>TRBV11-2|TRBD2|many|TRBJ2-7
TGTGCCAGCAGCCGGGACTACTCAAGCTACGAGCAGTACTTC
CASSRDYSSYEQYF
>TRBV2|-|-|TRBJ1-1
TGTGCCAGCAGTGAAAGTACCATAAGCTTGACTGAAGCTTTCTTT
CASSESTISLTEAFF
>TRBV6-2/TRBV6-3|-|many|TRBJ1-1
TGTGCCAGCAGTTACTCGAGGGGTTTTACTGAAGCTTTCTTT
CASSYSRGFTEAFF
>TRBV4-2|-|-|TRBJ2-7
TGTGCCAGCAACCAAGAGGGTGCGGGCCGCTCGTTCGAGCAGTACTTC
CASNQEGAGRSFEQYF
>TRBV29-1|-|-|TRBJ2-2
TGCAGCACCAAAGTGGACTTGAACACCGGGGAGCCGTTTTTT
CSTKVDLNTGEPFF
>TRBV2|TRBD1|-|TRBJ2-7
TGTCCCAGCAGCGACTTAAGACAGGGGACCTACGAGCAGTACTTC
CPSSDLRQGTYEQYF
>TRBV5-1|TRBD2|many|TRBJ2-7
TGCGCCAGCAGCCCGGGGGACTATGCTTACGAGCAGTACTTC
CASSPGDYAYEQYF
>TRBV6-1|-|-|TRBJ2-1
TGTGCCAGCTTCTTAGGGATATACCATGAGCCGTTCTTC
CASFLGIYHEPFF
>TRBV19|TRBD2|-|TRBJ2-7
TGTGCCAGTAAGACTAGCAGGAACTCCTACGAGCAGTACTTC
CASKTSRNSYEQYF
>TRBV5-6|TRBD1|many|TRBJ2-1
TGTGCCAGCAGCTTGGCTGCGGACAGGGGGCGGAAAGTCTACAATGAGCAGTTCTTC
CASSLAADRGRKVYNEQFF